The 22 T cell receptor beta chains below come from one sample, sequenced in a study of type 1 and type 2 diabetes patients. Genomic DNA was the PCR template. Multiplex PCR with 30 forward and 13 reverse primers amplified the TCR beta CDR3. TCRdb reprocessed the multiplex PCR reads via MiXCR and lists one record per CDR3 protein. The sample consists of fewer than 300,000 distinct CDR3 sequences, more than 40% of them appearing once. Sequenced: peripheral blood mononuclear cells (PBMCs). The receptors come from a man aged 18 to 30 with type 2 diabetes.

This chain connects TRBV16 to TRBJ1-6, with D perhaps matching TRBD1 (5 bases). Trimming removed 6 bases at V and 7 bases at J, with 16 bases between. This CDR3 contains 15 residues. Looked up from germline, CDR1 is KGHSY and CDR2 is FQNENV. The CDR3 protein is CASRKWGTVNSPLHF. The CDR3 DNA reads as TGTGCCAGCAGAAAGTGGGGCACCGTGAATTCACCCCTCCACTTT. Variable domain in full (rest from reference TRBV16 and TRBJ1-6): GEEVAQTPKHLVRGEGQKAKLYCAPIKGHSYVFWYQQVLKNEFKFLISFQNENVFDETGMPKERFSAKCLPNSPCSLEIQATKLEDSAVYFCASRKWGTVNSPLHFGNGTRLTVT.

The CDR3 DNA sequence: TGCAGTGCTAGAGATCGGGGACAGGGTTACGAGCAGTTCTTC. Amino acids: CSARDRGQGYEQFF. The rearrangement links TRBV20-1 to TRBJ2-1, with 9 bases fitting TRBD1. The germline V gene has CDR1 DFQATT and CDR2 SNEGSKA (reference sequence). CDR3 size: 14 residues. J was trimmed by 10 bases and V by 0 bases; bases with no gene match: 7.

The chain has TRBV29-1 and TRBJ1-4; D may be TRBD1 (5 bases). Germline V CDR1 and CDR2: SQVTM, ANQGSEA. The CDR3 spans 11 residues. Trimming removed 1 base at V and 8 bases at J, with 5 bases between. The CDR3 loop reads CSVEGDEKLFF. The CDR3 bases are TGCAGCGTTGAAGGGGACGAAAAACTGTTTTTT.

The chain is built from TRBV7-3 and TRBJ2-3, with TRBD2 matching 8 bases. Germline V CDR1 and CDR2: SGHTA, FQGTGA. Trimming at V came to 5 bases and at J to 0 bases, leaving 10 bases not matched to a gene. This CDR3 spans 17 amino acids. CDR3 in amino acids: CASSPYRQRESTDTQYF. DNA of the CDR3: TGTGCCAGCAGCCCTTATCGTCAGCGGGAGAGCACAGATACGCAGTATTTT. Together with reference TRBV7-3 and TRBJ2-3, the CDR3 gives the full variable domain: GAGVSQTPSNKVTEKGKYVELRCDPISGHTALYWYRQSLGQGPEFLIYFQGTGAADDSGLPNDRFFAVRPEGSVSTLKIQRTERGDSAVYLCASSPYRQRESTDTQYFGPGTRLTVL.

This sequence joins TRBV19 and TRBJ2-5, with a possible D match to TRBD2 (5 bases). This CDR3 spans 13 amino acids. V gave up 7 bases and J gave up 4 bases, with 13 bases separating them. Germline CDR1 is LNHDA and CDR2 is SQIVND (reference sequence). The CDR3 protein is CASTPEGRETQYF. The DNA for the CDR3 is TGTGCCAGTACCCCCGAGGGTCGAGAGACCCAGTACTTC.

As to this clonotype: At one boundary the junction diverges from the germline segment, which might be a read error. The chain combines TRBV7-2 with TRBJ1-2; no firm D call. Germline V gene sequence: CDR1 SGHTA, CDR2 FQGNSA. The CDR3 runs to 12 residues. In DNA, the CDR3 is TGTGCCAACAGCCCATCCAGCTATGGCTACACCTTC. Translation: CANSPSSYGYTF.

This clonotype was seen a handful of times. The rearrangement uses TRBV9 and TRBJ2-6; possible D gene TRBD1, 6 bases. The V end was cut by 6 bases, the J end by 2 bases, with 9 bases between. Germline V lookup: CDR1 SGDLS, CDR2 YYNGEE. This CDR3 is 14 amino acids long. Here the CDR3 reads CASKQGTGANVLTF. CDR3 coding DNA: TGTGCCAGCAAGCAGGGGACTGGGGCCAACGTCCTGACTTTC.

This chain's CDR3 is CASSLPVRETQYF. The CDR3 DNA sequence: TGTGCCAGCAGTTTACCGGTCAGGGAGACCCAGTACTTC. The V call is TRBV28, the J call TRBJ2-5; D ambiguous. The V end was cut by 2 bases, the J end by 5 bases, with 9 bases between. Germline V gives CDR1 MDHEN, CDR2 SYDVKM. The CDR3 spans 13 residues.

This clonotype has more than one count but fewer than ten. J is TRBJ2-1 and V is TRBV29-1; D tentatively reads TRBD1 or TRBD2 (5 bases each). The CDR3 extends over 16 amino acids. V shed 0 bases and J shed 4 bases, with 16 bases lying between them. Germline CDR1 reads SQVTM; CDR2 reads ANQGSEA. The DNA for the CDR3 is TGCAGCGTTGAAGATCAGGGACGCATGACATACAATGAGCAGTTCTTC. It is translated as CSVEDQGRMTYNEQFF.

CDR3 region: CASRTAFSSYEQYF. CDR3 in DNA: TGCGCCAGCAGAACAGCTTTTAGCTCCTACGAGCAGTACTTC. The rearrangement uses TRBV5-1 and TRBJ2-7; no clear D gene. The germline V gene encodes CDR1 SGHRS and CDR2 YFSETQ. The V end was cut by 5 bases, the J end by 0 bases, with 12 bases between. This CDR3 has 14 amino acids.

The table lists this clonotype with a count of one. CDR3 amino acids: CASSYSTGVDQPQHF. In DNA form, the CDR3 reads TGTGCCAGCAGCTATTCTACAGGAGTCGACCAGCCCCAGCATTTT. The V gene is TRBV6-5, the J gene TRBJ1-5; D possibly corresponds to TRBD1 (5 bases). The germline V gene has CDR1 MNHEY and CDR2 SVGAGI. The CDR3 is 15 amino acids. Trimming took 6 bases from V and 7 from J, leaving 19 bases between them.

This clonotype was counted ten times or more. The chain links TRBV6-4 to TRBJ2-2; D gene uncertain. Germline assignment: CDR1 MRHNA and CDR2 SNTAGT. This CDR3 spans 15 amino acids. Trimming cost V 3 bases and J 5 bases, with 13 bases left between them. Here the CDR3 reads CASSESSGATGELFF. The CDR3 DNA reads TGTGCCAGCAGTGAATCCTCAGGAGCAACCGGGGAGCTGTTTTTT.

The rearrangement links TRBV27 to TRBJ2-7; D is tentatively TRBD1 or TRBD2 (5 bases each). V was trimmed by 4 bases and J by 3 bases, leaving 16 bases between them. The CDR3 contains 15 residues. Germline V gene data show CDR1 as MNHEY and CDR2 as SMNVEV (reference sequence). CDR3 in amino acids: CASSSFGGASYEQYF. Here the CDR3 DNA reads TGTGCCAGCAGTTCCTTTGGGGGAGCGAGCTACGAGCAGTACTTC.

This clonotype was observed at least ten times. This CDR3 reads CAISGDGELFF. The CDR3 DNA reads as TGTGCCATCAGTGGCGACGGGGAGCTGTTTTTT. J is TRBJ2-2 and V is TRBV10-3; D is unresolved. Looked up from germline, CDR1 is ENHRY and CDR2 is SYGVKD. Trimming cost V 4 bases and J 7 bases, with 4 bases left between them. The CDR3 spans 11 residues.

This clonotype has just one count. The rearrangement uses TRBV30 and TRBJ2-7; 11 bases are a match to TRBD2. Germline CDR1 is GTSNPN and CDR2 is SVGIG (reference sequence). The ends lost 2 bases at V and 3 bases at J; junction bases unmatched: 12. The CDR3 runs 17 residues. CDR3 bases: TGTGCCTGGAGTCAGGGACTAGCGGAACCAAGTGGCTACGAGCAGTACTTC. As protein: CAWSQGLAEPSGYEQYF.

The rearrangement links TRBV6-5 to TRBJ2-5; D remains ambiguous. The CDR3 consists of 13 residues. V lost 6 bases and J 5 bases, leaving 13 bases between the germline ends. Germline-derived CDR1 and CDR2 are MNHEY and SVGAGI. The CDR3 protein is CASSPRIGETQYF. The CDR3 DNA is TGTGCCAGCAGCCCAAGGATTGGGGAGACCCAGTACTTC.

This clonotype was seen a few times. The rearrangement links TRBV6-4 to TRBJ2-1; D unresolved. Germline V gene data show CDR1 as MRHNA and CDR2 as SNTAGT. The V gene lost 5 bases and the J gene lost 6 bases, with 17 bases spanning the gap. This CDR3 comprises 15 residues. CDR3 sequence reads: CASSPQPFQFNEQFF. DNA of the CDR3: TGTGCCAGCAGTCCCCAACCCTTTCAATTCAATGAGCAGTTCTTC.

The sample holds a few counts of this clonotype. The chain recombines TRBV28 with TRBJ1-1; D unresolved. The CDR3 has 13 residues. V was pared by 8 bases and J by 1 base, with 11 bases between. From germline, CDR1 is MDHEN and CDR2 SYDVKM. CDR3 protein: CASLSGGNTEAFF. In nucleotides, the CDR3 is TGTGCCAGCCTTTCGGGAGGGAACACTGAAGCTTTCTTT. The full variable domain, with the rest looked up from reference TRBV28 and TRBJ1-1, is DVKVTQSSRYLVKRTGEKVFLECVQDMDHENMFWYRQDPGLGLRLIYFSYDVKMKEKGDIPEGYSVSREKKERFSLILESASTNQTSMYLCASLSGGNTEAFFGQGTRLTVV.

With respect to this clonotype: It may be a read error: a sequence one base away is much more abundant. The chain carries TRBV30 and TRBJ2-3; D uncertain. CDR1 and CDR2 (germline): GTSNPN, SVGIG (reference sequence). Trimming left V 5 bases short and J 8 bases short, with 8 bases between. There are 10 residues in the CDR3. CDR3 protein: CAWGLGTQYF. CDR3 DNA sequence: TGTGCCTGGGGGTTAGGTACGCAGTATTTT.

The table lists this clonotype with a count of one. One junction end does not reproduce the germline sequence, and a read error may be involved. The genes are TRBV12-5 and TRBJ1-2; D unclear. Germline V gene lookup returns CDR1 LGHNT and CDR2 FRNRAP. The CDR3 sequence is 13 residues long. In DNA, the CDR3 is TGTGCCAGCAGTTTATCACCCTACTACGGCTACACCTTC. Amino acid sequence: CASSLSPYYGYTF.

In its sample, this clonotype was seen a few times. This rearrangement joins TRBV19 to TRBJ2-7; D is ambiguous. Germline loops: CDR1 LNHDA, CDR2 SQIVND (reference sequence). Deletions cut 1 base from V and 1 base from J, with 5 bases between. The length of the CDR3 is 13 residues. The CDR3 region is CASSIAASYEQYF. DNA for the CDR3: TGTGCCAGTAGTATAGCGGCGTCCTACGAGCAGTACTTC.

CDR3 amino acids: CASSYRVTYNEQFF. The CDR3 nucleotides read TGTGCCAGCAGTTACAGGGTCACCTACAATGAGCAGTTCTTC. The rearrangement links TRBV6-5 to TRBJ2-1; no reliable D call. V was clipped by 2 bases and J by 2 bases, with 7 bases between them. CDR1 MNHEY and CDR2 SVGAGI come from the germline V gene. The CDR3 totals 14 residues.